This T cell receptor beta chain appears in the sequencing data of a study of cytomegalovirus exposure and HLA in healthy donors. About this clone: What it recognizes is unknown.

V was pared by 4 bases and J by 6 bases, with 15 bases between. Germline V CDR1 and CDR2: SGHNT, YYREEE (reference sequence). The CDR3 covers 14 residues. Study-wide results and limits: The dataset shows that most TCR sequences were rare, while some public TCRs occurred in many donors.

It was with 60 Vbeta and 13 Jbeta primers that the PCR ran. Sequencing was performed with immunoSEQ multiplex PCR; in TCRdb, only in-frame clones are kept and a portion is missing. This repertoire shows 130,000 to 150,000 clones, 60% to 80% found once; its top ten account for 4% to 6%. The sequenced sample was PBMCs. V usage is TRBV5-4 and J usage is TRBJ2-3; perhaps TRBD2 as D (5 bases). The TCR sequence derives from a woman aged 50 to 60 in good health and CMV-seronegative. The CDR3 DNA is TGTGCCAGCAGCCCCGGACTGGCGGGCGATACGCAGTATTTT. Amino acid sequence: CASSPGLAGDTQYF.